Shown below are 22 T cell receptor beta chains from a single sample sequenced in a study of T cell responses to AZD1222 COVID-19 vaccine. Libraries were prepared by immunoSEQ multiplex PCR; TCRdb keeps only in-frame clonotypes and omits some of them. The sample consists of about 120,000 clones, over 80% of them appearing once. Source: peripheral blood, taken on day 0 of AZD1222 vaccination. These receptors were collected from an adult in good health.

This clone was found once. CDR3 DNA: TGTGCCAGCAGCTATCGAAGCGGGAGCTACCAAGAGACCCAGTACTTC. The encoded protein is CASSYRSGSYQETQYF. The V and J genes are TRBV13 and TRBJ2-5; 8 bases align to TRBD2. Looked up from germline, CDR1 is PRHDT and CDR2 is FYEKMQ (reference sequence). The CDR3 is 16 amino acids. The ends lost 4 bases at V and 0 bases at J; junction bases unmatched: 7.

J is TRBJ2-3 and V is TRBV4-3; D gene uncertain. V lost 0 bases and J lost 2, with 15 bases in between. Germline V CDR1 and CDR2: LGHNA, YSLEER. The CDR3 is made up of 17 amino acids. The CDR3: CASSQDLFSVDTDTQYF. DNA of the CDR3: TGCGCCAGCAGCCAAGATCTTTTTTCTGTGGACACAGATACGCAGTATTTT.

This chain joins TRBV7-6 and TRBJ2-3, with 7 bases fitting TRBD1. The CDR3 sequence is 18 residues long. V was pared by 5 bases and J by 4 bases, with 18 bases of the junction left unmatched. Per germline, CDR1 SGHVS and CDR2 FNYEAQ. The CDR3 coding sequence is TGTGCCAGCAGCAGATTCCACTCCGGGACAGATGTAGCAGATACGCAGTATTTT. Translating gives CASSRFHSGTDVADTQYF. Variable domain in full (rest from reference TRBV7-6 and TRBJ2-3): GAGVSQSPRYKVTKRGQDVALRCDPISGHVSLYWYRQALGQGPEFLTYFNYEAQQDKSGLPNDRFSAERPEGSISTLTIQRTEQRDSAMYRCASSRFHSGTDVADTQYFGPGTRLTVL.

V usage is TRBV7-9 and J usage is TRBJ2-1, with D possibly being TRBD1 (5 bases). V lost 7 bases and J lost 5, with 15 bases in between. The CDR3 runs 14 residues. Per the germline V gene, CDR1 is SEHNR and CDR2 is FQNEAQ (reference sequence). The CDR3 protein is CASTAPGQNNEQFF. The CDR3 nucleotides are TGTGCCAGCACCGCCCCTGGACAAAACAATGAGCAGTTCTTC. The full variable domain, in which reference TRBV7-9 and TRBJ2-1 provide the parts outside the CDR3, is DTGVSQNPRHKITKRGQNVTFRCDPISEHNRLYWYRQTLGQGPEFLTYFQNEAQLEKSRLLSDRFSAERPKGSFSTLEIQRTEQGDSAMYLCASTAPGQNNEQFFGPGTRLTVL.

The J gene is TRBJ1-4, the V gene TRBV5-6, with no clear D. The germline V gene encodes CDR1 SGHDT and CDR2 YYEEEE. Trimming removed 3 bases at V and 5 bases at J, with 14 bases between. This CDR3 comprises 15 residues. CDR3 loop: CASSSARASNEKLFF. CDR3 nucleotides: TGTGCCAGCAGCTCAGCACGGGCTTCAAATGAAAAACTGTTTTTT.

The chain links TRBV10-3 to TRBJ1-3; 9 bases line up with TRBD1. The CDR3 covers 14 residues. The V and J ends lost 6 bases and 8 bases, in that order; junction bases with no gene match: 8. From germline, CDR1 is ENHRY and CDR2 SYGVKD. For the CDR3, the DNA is TGTGCCATCAGCTTACAGGGGGCCAGGGACACCATATATTTT. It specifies CAISLQGARDTIYF.

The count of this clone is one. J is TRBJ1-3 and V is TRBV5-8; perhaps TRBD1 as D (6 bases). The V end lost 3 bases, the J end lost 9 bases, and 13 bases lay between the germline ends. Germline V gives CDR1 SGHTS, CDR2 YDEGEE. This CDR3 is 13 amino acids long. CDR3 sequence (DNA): TGTGCCAGCAGCTCACGGACCAGGGGCACCATATATTTT. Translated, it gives CASSSRTRGTIYF.

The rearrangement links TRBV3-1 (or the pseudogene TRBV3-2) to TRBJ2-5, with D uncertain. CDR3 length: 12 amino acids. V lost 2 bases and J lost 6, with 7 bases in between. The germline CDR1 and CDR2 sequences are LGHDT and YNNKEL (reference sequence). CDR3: CASSQQSQTQYF. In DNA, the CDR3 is TGTGCCAGCAGCCAACAATCGCAGACCCAGTACTTC.

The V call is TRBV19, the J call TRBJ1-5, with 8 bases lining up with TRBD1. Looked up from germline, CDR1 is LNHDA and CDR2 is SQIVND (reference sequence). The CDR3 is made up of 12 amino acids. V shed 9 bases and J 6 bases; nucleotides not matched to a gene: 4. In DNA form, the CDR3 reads TGTGCCAGCAGGACAGGGCTTCAGCCCCAGCATTTT. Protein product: CASRTGLQPQHF.

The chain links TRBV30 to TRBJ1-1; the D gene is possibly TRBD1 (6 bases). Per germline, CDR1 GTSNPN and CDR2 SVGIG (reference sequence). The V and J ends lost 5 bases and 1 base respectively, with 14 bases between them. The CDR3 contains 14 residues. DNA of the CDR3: TGTGCCTGGTCTGAGGACAGATGGAACACTGAAGCTTTCTTT. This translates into CAWSEDRWNTEAFF.

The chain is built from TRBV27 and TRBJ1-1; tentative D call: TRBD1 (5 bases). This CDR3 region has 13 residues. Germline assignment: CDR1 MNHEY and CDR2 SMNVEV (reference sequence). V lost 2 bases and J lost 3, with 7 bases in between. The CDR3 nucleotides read TGTGCCAGCAGTTTAGGGGCTTACACTGAAGCTTTCTTT. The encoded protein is CASSLGAYTEAFF.

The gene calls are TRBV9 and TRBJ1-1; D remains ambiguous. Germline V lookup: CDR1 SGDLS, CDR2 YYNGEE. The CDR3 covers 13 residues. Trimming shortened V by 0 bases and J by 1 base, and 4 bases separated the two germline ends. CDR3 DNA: TGTGCCAGCAGCGTAGAGGGGAACACTGAAGCTTTCTTT. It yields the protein CASSVEGNTEAFF. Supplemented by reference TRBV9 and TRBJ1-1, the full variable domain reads DSGVTQTPKHLITATGQRVTLRCSPRSGDLSVYWYQQSLDQGLQFLIQYYNGEERAKGNILERFSAQQFPDLHSELNLSSLELGDSALYFCASSVEGNTEAFFGQGTRLTVV.

The CDR3 sequence is CASRQDPGVTDTQYF. CDR3 coding DNA: TGTGCCAGCAGACAGGACCCTGGGGTCACAGATACGCAGTATTTT. The V and J genes are TRBV7-2 and TRBJ2-3, with D possibly matching TRBD1 (5 bases). The ends were cut back, 6 bases at V and 2 bases at J, with 15 bases in the middle. From germline, CDR1 is SGHTA and CDR2 FQGNSA. This CDR3 is 15 amino acids long.

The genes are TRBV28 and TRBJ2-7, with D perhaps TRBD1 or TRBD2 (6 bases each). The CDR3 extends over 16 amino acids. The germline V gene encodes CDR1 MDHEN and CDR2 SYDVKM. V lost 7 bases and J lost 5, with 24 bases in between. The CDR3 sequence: CASTSTLGGGEHEQYF. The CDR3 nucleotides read TGTGCCAGCACCTCGACCTTAGGAGGGGGTGAGCACGAGCAGTACTTC.

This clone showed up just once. In DNA, the CDR3 is TGTGCCAGCAGGGTAGACACGGCGATTTATGGCTACACCTTC. This translates into CASRVDTAIYGYTF. The V and J genes are TRBV2 and TRBJ1-2; D gene uncertain. V was trimmed by 6 bases and J by 5 bases, leaving 16 bases between them. Germline loops: CDR1 SNHLY, CDR2 FYNNEI. This CDR3 contains 14 residues. Combining the CDR3 with reference TRBV2 and TRBJ1-2 gives the whole variable domain EPEVTQTPSHQVTQMGQEVILRCVPISNHLYFYWYRQILGQKVEFLVSFYNNEISEKSEIFDDQFSVERPDGSNFTLKIRSTKLEDSAMYFCASRVDTAIYGYTFGSGTRLTVV.

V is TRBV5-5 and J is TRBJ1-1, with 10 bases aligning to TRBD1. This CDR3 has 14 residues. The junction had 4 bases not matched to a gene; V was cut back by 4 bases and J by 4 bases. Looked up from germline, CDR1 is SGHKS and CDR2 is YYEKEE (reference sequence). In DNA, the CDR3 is TGTGCCAGCAGCATATGGACAGGGGGCACTGAAGCTTTCTTT. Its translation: CASSIWTGGTEAFF.

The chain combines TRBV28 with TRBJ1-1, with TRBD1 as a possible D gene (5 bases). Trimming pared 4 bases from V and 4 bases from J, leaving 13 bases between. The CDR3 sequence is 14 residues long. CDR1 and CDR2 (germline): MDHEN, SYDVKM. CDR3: CASSSTGLSTEAFF. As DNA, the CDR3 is TGTGCCAGCAGTTCTACGGGGCTGAGCACTGAAGCTTTCTTT.

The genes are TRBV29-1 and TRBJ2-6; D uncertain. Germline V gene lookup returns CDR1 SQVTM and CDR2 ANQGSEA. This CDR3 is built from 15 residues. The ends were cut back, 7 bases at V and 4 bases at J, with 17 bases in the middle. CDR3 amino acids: CSAETSGTGANVLTF. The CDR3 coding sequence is TGCAGCGCTGAGACCTCAGGTACCGGGGCCAACGTCCTGACTTTC.

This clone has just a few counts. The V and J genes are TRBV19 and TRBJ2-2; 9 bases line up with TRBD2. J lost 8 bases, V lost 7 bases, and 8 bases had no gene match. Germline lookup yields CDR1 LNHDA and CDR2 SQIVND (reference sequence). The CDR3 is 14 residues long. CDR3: CASTGGRAPGELFF. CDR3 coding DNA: TGTGCCAGTACAGGCGGGAGGGCGCCGGGGGAGCTGTTTTTT.

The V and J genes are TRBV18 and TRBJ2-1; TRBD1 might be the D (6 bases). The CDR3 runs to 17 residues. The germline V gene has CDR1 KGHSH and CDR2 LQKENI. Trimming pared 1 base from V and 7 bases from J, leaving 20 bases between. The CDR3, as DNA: TGTGCCAGCTCACCACGAAGGGCAGGGGCAGGAAGGAATGAGCAGTTCTTC. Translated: CASSPRRAGAGRNEQFF.

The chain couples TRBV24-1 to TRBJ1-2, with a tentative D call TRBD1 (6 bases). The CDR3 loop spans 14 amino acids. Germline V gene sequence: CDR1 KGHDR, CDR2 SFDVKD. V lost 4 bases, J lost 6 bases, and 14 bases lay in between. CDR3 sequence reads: CATSDQAGVNGYTF. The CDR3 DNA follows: TGTGCCACCAGTGACCAGGCAGGGGTAAATGGCTACACCTTC.

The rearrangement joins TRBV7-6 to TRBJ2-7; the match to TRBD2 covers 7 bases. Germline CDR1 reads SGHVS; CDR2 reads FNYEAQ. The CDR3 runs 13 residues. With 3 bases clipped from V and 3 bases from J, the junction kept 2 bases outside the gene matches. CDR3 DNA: TGTGCCAGCAGCTTGACTAGCAACTACGAGCAGTACTTC. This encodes CASSLTSNYEQYF.